This is a list of T cell receptor beta chains from one sample in a study of CD8 T cells in Susac syndrome. MiXCR, run by TCRdb on the immunoSEQ multiplex PCR reads, gives a single entry per CDR3 protein. The sample lists approximately 71,000 distinct CDR3 sequences, just over 95% occurring once. The material sequenced was CD4+ T cells from PBMCs. The source of these receptors is a human donor with multiple sclerosis. The CDR3 runs from the conserved cysteine through the conserved F or W. A D gene is named only where the DNA matches it firmly. The size field is filled for only some rows; it gives once, few, many or a size class.

abundance,j_gene,v_gene,d_gene,CDR3nt,CDR3aa
.,TRBJ2-2,TRBV20-1,.,TGCAGTGCTACGGGGGACAGAAACACCGGGGAGCTGTTTTTT,CSATGDRNTGELFF
.,TRBJ2-1,TRBV12-3/TRBV12-4,TRBD2,TGTGCCAGCACCATCGGGGGGTTCTCGGGGGTGAATGAGCAGTTCTTC,CASTIGGFSGVNEQFF
.,TRBJ2-5,TRBV20-1,.,TGCAGTGCCAGGAGCAGCCAAGAGACCCAGTACTTC,CSARSSQETQYF
once,TRBJ2-6,TRBV7-3,.,TGTGCCAGCAGCCCCCCAGGGTCTGGGGCCAACGTCCTGACTTTC,CASSPPGSGANVLTF
.,TRBJ1-5,TRBV12-3/TRBV12-4,.,TGTGCCAGCAGTTCCCGTAATCAGCCCCAGCATTTT,CASSSRNQPQHF
once,TRBJ2-5,TRBV19,.,TGTGCCAGTAGCCATCATAGCGTACAAGAGACCCAGTACTTC,CASSHHSVQETQYF
once,TRBJ2-1,TRBV4-2,TRBD2,TGTGCCAGCAGCCTAACAGGTGGGGGACTAGGAATCTATGAGCAGTTCTTC,CASSLTGGGLGIYEQFF
.,TRBJ2-3,TRBV20-1,.,TGCAGTGCTCGCTCACCCTACAGCACAGATACGCAGTATTTT,CSARSPYSTDTQYF
.,TRBJ2-3,TRBV29-1,TRBD2,TGCAGCGTTGAAGAATCGCTAGCGGGGGACACAGATACGCAGTATTTT,CSVEESLAGDTDTQYF
.,TRBJ1-1,TRBV5-4,TRBD1,TGTGCCAGCAGCCGGACAGGGTTGAACACTGAAGCTTTCTTT,CASSRTGLNTEAFF
.,TRBJ1-2,TRBV30,.,TGTGCCTGGAGCGAGGGTAACTATGGCTACACCTTC,CAWSEGNYGYTF
.,TRBJ2-7,TRBV2,TRBD1,TGTGCCAGCCGGGACAGGGTAGACGAGCAGTACTTC,CASRDRVDEQYF
.,TRBJ2-3,TRBV3-1,.,TGTGCCAGCAGCCCCCAACTGGGTTTGGGCACAGATACGCAGTATTTT,CASSPQLGLGTDTQYF
.,TRBJ2-3,TRBV20-1,TRBD2,TGCAGTGCTAGAGTTAGCGGGGGGGCCGGCACAGATACGCAGTATTTT,CSARVSGGAGTDTQYF
.,TRBJ2-7,TRBV3-1,.,TGTGCCAGCAGCCAAGGTGTGGCAGGGGGGGCTTCCTACGAGCAGTACTTC,CASSQGVAGGASYEQYF
.,TRBJ2-7,TRBV6-2/TRBV6-3,.,TGTGCCAGCAGTTACCTACAGGGTTTGGACGAGCAGTACTTC,CASSYLQGLDEQYF
.,TRBJ1-5,TRBV12-3/TRBV12-4,.,TGTGCCAGCAGTTTATGGGGCGGTCAGCCCCAGCATTTT,CASSLWGGQPQHF
.,TRBJ1-2,TRBV3-1,.,TGTGCCAGCAGCCAACCCCACCGTGGAGCAAACTATGGCTACACCTTC,CASSQPHRGANYGYTF
once,TRBJ1-1,TRBV29-1,.,TGCAGCGTGTCCTCGGTAATTGGCACTGAAGCTTTCTTT,CSVSSVIGTEAFF
.,TRBJ1-6,TRBV4-1,.,TGCGCCAGCAGCCAAGTATTCGGGGTATCCCGCCCCTCAAGCGTTTATTCACCCCTCCACTTT,CASSQVFGVSRPSSVYSPLHF
.,TRBJ2-6,TRBV21-1,.,TGTGCCAGCAGCAAAGAACGGCGCTCTGGGGCCAACGTCCTGACTTTC,CASSKERRSGANVLTF
.,TRBJ2-1,TRBV5-1,.,TGCGCCAGCAGCTTGACGGACAATGAGCAGTTCTTC,CASSLTDNEQFF
.,TRBJ2-7,TRBV11-2,.,TGTGCCAGCAGCTTCGTCGGCTACGAGCAGTACTTC,CASSFVGYEQYF
.,TRBJ2-5,TRBV9,.,TGTGCCAGCAACGACGGGGCAGGACTACAAGAGACCCAGTACTTC,CASNDGAGLQETQYF
once,TRBJ2-7,TRBV29-1,TRBD2,TGCAGCGCCGGACTAGCCGTGTACGAGCAGTACTTC,CSAGLAVYEQYF
.,TRBJ1-1,TRBV7-8,.,TGTGCCAGCAGCCCAGAGGCTGCTTGGACGAACACTGAAGCTTTCTTT,CASSPEAAWTNTEAFF
.,TRBJ2-1,TRBV5-1,TRBD1,TGCGCCAGCAGCTTGGCAACCGGGACAGGGATAAATGAGCAGTTCTTC,CASSLATGTGINEQFF
.,TRBJ1-1,TRBV29-1,.,TGCAGCGTTACCACAAGGGAAGCTCCAGCTTTCTTT,CSVTTREAPAFF
once,TRBJ2-5,TRBV5-4,.,TGTGCCAGCAGCCCCGTGGGGGCGAGACAAGAGACCCAGTACTTC,CASSPVGARQETQYF
.,TRBJ1-5,TRBV7-2,TRBD1,TGTGCCAGCAGCCCAGTCCCCGGGACAGGTTCCTTTAGCAATCAGCCCCAGCATTTT,CASSPVPGTGSFSNQPQHF
.,TRBJ2-7,TRBV5-1,TRBD1,TGCGCCAGCGCTACAGGGGCGACAAGCTACGAGCAGTACTTC,CASATGATSYEQYF
.,TRBJ2-1,TRBV24-1,TRBD2,TGTGCCACCAGTGATCTTCCGACTAGCGGGGGGAAAGGGCCCTACAATGAGCAGTTCTTC,CATSDLPTSGGKGPYNEQFF
.,TRBJ2-5,TRBV15,.,TGTGCCACCAGCAGAGTCGCGAGGAGCCAAGAGACCCAGTACTTC,CATSRVARSQETQYF
.,TRBJ2-7,TRBV12-3/TRBV12-4,.,TGTGCCAGCAGATTCGGCGGGACAACCTACGAGCAGTACTTC,CASRFGGTTYEQYF
.,TRBJ2-1,TRBV7-9,TRBD1,TGTGCCAGCAGCTCCGACGGGACAGGGAGGCAGTTCTTC,CASSSDGTGRQFF
.,TRBJ2-3,TRBV24-1,.,TGTGCCACCAGTGATTTTGAGGGAAACACAGATACGCAGTATTTT,CATSDFEGNTDTQYF
.,TRBJ2-3,TRBV4-2,TRBD1,TGTGCCAGCAGCCGCTTTATGGACAGGGGGGCAGATACGCAGTATTTT,CASSRFMDRGADTQYF
.,TRBJ1-2,TRBV3-1,.,TGTGCCAGCAGCCAGGCCTCGACAGCTACCTATGGCTACACCTTC,CASSQASTATYGYTF
.,TRBJ1-1,TRBV30,.,TGTGCCTGGAGTAACATTCCCCTGAACACTGAAGCTTTCTTT,CAWSNIPLNTEAFF
.,TRBJ2-7,TRBV30,.,TGTGCCTGGAGCGATATTAGAAGGGCCTACGAGCAGTACTTC,CAWSDIRRAYEQYF
.,TRBJ1-4,TRBV21-1,.,TGTGCCAGCCTCCTGGGGGAAAAACTGTTTTTT,CASLLGEKLFF
.,TRBJ2-5,TRBV7-2,TRBD1,TGTGCCAGCAGCGTCGACAGGGGGAGGGGGGAGACCCAGTACTTC,CASSVDRGRGETQYF
.,TRBJ1-2,TRBV6-2/TRBV6-3,TRBD1,TGTGCCAGCAGGTCCTCCGGGACAGGGGGCGAGTATGGCTACACCTTC,CASRSSGTGGEYGYTF
.,TRBJ2-1,TRBV12-3/TRBV12-4,TRBD2,TGTGCCAGCAGTTCTGGGCGGGGGGGCTCGGAGCAGTTCTTC,CASSSGRGGSEQFF
.,TRBJ2-1,TRBV20-1,.,TGCAGTGCTAGTGGGGCCAGGACCCACTACAATGAGCAGTTCTTC,CSASGARTHYNEQFF
.,TRBJ1-2,TRBV4-1,.,TGCGCCAGCAGCCTCTTAGGCGGGGCCGACTATGGCTACACCTTC,CASSLLGGADYGYTF
.,TRBJ1-1,TRBV9,TRBD1,TGTGCCAGCACAAGGGACAGGGGGGATACTGAAGCTTTCTTT,CASTRDRGDTEAFF